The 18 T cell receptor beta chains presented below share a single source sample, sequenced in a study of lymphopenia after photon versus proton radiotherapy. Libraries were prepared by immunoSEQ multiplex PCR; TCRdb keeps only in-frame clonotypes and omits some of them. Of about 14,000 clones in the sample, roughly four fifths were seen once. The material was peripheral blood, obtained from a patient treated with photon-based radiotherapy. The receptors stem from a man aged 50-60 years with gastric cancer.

The CDR3 nucleotides are TGTGCCAGCAGCTTAGTCGACGTCTCGGGTTCACCCCTCCACTTT. Protein: CASSLVDVSGSPLHF. The gene calls are TRBV11-2 and TRBJ1-6; D is unclear. V was pared by 1 base and J by 9 bases, with 13 bases between. CDR3 size: 15 residues. Germline CDR1 SGHAT, CDR2 FQNNGV.

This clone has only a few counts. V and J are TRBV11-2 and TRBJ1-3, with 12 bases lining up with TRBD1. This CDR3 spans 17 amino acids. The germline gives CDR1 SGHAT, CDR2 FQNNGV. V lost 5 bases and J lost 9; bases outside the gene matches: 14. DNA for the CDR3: TGTGCCAGCAGCCAAGCCCCCCCGGGACAGGGGGCGGCCACCATATATTTT. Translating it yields CASSQAPPGQGAATIYF.

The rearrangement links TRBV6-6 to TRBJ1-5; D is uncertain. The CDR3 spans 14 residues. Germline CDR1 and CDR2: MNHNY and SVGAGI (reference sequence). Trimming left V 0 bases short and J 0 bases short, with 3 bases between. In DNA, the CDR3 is TGTGCCAGCAGTTACTCAAATAGCAATCAGCCCCAGCATTTT. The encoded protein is CASSYSNSNQPQHF.

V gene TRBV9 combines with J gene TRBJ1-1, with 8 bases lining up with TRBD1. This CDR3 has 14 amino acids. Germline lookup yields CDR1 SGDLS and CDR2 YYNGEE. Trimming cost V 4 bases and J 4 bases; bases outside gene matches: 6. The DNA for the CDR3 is TGTGCCAGCAGCCTTGACAGGGGTGGCACTGAAGCTTTCTTT. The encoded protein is CASSLDRGGTEAFF.

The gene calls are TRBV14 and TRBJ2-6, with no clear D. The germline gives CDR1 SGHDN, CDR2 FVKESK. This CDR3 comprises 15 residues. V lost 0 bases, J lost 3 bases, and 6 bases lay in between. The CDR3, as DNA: TGTGCCAGCAGCCAAGATGGGTTTGGGGCCAACGTCCTGACTTTC. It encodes CASSQDGFGANVLTF.

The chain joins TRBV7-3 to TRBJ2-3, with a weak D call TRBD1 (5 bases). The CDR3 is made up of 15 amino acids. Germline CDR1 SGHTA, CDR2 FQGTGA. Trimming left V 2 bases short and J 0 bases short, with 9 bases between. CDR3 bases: TGTGCCAGCAGCTTAGGAAGGGGCAGCACAGATACGCAGTATTTT. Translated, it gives CASSLGRGSTDTQYF.

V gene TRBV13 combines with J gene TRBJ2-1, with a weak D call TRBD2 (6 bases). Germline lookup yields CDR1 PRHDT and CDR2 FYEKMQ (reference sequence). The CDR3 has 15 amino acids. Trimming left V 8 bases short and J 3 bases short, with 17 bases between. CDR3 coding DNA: TGTGCCAGCTCAAACTTCCGGGACTTCTACAATGAGCAGTTCTTC. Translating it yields CASSNFRDFYNEQFF. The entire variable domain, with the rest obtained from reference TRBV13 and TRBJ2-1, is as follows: AAGVIQSPRHLIKEKRETATLKCYPIPRHDTVYWYQQGPGQDPQFLISFYEKMQSDKGSIPDRFSAQQFSDYHSELNMSSLELGDSALYFCASSNFRDFYNEQFFGPGTRLTVL.

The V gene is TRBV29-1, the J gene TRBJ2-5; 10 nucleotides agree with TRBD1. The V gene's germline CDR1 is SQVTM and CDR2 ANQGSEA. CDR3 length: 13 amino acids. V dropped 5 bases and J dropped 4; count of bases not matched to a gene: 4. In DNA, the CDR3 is TGCAGCGTTTATGGACAGGGGGTAGAGACCCAGTACTTC. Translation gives CSVYGQGVETQYF.

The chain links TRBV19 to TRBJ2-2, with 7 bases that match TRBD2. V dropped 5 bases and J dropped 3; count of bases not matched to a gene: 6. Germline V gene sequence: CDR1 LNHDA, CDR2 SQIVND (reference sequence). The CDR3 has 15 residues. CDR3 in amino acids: CASSPQRGHTGELFF. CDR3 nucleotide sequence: TGTGCCAGTAGTCCGCAGCGGGGTCACACCGGGGAGCTGTTTTTT.

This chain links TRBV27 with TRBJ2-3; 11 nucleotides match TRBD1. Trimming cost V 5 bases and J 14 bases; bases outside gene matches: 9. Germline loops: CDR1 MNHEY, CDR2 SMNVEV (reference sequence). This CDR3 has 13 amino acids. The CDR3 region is CASSAWDRGLGYF. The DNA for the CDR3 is TGTGCCAGCAGTGCGTGGGACAGGGGGTTAGGGTATTTT.

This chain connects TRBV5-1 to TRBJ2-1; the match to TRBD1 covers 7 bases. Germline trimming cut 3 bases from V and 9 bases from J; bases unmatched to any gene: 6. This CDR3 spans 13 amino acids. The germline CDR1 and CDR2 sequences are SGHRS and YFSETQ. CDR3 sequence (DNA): TGCGCCAGCAGCTACTTAGGGGGCACTGAGCAGTTCTTC. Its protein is CASSYLGGTEQFF.

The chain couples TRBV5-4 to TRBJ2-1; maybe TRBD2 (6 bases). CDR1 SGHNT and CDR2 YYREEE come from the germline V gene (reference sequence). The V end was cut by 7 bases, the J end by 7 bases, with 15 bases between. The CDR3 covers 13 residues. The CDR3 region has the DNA TGTGCCAGCCGAGCTTTTGGGGGGAATGAGCAGTTCTTC. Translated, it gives CASRAFGGNEQFF.

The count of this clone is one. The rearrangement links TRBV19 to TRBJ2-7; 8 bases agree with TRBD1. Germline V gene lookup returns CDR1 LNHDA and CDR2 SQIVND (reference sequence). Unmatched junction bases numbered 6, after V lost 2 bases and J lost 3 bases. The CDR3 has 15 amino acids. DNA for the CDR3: TGTGCCAGTAGTATAAGTACAGGGGGTAGCTACGAGCAGTACTTC. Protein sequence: CASSISTGGSYEQYF.

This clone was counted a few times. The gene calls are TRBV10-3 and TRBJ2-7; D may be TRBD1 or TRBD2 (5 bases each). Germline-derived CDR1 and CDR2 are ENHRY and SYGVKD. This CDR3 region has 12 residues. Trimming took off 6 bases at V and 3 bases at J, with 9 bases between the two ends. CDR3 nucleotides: TGTGCCATCAGGGGGACGCTCTACGAGCAGTACTTC. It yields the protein CAIRGTLYEQYF.

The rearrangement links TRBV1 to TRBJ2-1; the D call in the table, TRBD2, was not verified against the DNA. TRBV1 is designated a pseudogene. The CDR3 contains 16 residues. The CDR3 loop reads CTSSPPWSGGHNEQFF. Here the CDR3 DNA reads TGCACCAGCAGCCCCCCTTGGAGCGGGGGACACAATGAGCAGTTCTTC.

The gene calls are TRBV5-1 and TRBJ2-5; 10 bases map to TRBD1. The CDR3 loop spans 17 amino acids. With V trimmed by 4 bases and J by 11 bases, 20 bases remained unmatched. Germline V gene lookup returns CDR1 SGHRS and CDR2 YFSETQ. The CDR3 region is CASSIKTGTGAGGEQYF. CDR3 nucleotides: TGCGCCAGCAGCATCAAGACCGGGACAGGGGCCGGCGGGGAGCAGTACTTC.

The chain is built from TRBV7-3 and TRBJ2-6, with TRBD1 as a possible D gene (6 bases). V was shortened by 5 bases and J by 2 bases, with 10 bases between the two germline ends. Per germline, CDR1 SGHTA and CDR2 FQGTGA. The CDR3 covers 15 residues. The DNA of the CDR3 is TGTGCCAGCAGCGAACAGGGAACTGGGGCCAACGTCCTGACTTTC. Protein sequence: CASSEQGTGANVLTF.

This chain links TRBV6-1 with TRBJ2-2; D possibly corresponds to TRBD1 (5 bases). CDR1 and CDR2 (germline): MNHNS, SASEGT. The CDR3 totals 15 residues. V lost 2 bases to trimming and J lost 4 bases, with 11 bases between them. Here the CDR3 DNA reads TGTGCCAGCAGTGAATTGGTCAGGGCCACCGGGGAGCTGTTTTTT. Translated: CASSELVRATGELFF.